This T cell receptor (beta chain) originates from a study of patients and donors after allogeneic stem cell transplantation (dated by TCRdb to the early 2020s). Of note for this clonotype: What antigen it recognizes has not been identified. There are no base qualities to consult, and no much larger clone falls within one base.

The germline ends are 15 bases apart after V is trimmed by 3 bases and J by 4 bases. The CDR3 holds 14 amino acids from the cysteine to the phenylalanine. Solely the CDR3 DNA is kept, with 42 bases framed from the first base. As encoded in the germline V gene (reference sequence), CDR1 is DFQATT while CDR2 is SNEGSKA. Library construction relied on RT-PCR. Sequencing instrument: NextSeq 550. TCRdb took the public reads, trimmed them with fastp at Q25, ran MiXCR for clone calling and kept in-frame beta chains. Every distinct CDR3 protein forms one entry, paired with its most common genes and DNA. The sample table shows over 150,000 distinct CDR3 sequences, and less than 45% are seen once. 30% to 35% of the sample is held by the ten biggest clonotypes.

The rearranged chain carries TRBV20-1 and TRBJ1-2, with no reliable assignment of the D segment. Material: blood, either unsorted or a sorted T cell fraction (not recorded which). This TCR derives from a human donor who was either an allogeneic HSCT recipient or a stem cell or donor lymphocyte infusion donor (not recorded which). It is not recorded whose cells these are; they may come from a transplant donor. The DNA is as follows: TGCAGTGCTAGCCGAGGATCGACGTCCTATGGCTACACCTTC. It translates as CSASRGSTSYGYTF.